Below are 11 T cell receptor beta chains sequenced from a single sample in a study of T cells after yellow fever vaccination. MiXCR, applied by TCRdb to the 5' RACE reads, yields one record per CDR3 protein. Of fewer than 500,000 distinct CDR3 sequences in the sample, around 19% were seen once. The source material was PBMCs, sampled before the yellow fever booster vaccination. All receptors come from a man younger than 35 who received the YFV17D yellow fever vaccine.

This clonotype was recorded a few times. CDR3 sequence: CASSQIGHTEAFF. CDR3 DNA sequence: TGTGCCAGCAGCCAAATCGGACACACTGAAGCTTTCTTT. This rearrangement joins TRBV4-2 to TRBJ1-1; D ambiguous. The CDR3 is made up of 13 amino acids. Germline V gives CDR1 LGHNA, CDR2 YNFKEQ. With 2 bases removed from V and 3 bases from J, the gap between germline ends came to 7 bases.

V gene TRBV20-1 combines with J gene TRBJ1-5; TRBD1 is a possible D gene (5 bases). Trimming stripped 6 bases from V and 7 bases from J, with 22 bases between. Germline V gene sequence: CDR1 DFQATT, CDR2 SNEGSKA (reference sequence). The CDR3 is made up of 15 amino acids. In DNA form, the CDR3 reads TGCAGTGCCTCAGGGACCGGGACCTACGGACAGCCCCAGCATTTT. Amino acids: CSASGTGTYGQPQHF.

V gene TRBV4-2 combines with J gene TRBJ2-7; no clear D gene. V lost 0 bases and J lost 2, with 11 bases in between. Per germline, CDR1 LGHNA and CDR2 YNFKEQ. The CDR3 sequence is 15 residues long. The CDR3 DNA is TGTGCCAGCAGCCAAGAACATAATACTCCCTACGAGCAGTACTTC. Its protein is CASSQEHNTPYEQYF.

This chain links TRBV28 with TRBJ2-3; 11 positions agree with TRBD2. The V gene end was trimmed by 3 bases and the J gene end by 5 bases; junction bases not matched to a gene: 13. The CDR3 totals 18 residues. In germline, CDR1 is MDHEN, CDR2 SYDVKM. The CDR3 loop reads CASSFPLVAGGPRDTQYF. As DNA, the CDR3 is TGTGCCAGCAGTTTTCCACTGGTAGCGGGGGGGCCTCGAGATACGCAGTATTTT.

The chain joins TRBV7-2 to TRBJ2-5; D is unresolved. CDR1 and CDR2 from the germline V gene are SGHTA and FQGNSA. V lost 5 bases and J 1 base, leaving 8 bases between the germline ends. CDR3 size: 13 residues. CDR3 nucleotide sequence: TGTGCCAGCAGCCGGCGCCTCCAAGAGACCCAGTACTTC. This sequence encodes CASSRRLQETQYF.

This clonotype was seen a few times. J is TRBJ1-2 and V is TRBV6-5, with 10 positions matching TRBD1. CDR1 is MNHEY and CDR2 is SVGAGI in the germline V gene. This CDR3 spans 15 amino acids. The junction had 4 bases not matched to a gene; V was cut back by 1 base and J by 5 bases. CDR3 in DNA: TGTGCCAGCAGTTACTTGGGACAGGGGCTTTATGGCTACACCTTC. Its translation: CASSYLGQGLYGYTF.

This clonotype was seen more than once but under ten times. The CDR3 bases are TGCAGTGCTAGAGAACTTAACCGGGGGCCTACTAACTATGGCTACACCTTC. Translation gives CSARELNRGPTNYGYTF. The chain couples TRBV20-1 to TRBJ1-2; D might be TRBD1 (6 bases). CDR3 length equals 17 residues. The V gene lost 0 bases and the J gene lost 0 bases, with 17 bases spanning the gap. Germline assignment: CDR1 DFQATT and CDR2 SNEGSKA (reference sequence).

This chain's CDR3 is CASSHPEGRDRGYNEQFF. In DNA, the CDR3 is TGTGCCAGCAGCCACCCTGAAGGGCGGGACAGGGGGTACAATGAGCAGTTCTTC. This chain joins TRBV3-1 and TRBJ2-1; 11 positions agree with TRBD1. This CDR3 spans 18 amino acids. In germline, CDR1 is LGHDT, CDR2 YNNKEL (reference sequence). With 3 bases clipped from V and 4 bases from J, the junction kept 11 bases outside the gene matches.

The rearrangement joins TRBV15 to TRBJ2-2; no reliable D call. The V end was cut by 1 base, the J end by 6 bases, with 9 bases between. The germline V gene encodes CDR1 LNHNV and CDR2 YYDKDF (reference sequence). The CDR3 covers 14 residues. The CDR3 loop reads CATSRGGRPGELFF. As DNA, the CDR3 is TGTGCCACCAGCAGAGGAGGTCGTCCCGGGGAGCTGTTTTTT. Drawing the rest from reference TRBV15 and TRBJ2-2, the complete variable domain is DAMVIQNPRYQVTQFGKPVTLSCSQTLNHNVMYWYQQKSSQAPKLLFHYYDKDFNNEADTPDNFQSRRPNTSFCFLDIRSPGLGDTAMYLCATSRGGRPGELFFGEGSRLTVL.

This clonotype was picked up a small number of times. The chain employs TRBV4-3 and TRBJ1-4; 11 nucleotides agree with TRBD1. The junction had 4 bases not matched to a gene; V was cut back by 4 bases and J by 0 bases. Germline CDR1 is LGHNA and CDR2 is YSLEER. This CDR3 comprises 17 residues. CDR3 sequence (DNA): TGCGCCAGCAGCCTCAGGACAGGGGGCTCAACTAATGAAAAACTGTTTTTT. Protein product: CASSLRTGGSTNEKLFF.

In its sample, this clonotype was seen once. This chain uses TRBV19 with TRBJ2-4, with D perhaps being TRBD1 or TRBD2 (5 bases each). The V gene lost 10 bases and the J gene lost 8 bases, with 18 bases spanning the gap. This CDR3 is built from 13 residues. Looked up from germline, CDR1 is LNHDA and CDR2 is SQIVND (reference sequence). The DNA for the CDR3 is TGTGCCACCCAAGACAATCTGGGGGACATTCAGTACTTC. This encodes CATQDNLGDIQYF.